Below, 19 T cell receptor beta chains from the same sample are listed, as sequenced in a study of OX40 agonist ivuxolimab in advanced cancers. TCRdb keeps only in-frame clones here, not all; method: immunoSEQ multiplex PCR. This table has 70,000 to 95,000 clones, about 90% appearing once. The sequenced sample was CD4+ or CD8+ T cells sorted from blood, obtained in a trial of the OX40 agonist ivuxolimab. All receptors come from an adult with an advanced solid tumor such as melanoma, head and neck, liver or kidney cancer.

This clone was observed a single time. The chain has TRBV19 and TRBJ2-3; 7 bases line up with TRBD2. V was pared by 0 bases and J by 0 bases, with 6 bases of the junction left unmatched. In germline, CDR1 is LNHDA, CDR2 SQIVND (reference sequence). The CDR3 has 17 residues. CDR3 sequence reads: CASSIDGDSGSTDTQYF. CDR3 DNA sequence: TGTGCCAGTAGTATAGATGGGGATAGCGGGAGCACAGATACGCAGTATTTT.

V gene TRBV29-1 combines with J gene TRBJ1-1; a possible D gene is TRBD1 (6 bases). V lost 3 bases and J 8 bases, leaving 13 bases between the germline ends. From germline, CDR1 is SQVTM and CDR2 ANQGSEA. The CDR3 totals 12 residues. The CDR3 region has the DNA TGCAGCGTTGACAACACAGGACAGGAAGCTTTCTTT. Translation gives CSVDNTGQEAFF.

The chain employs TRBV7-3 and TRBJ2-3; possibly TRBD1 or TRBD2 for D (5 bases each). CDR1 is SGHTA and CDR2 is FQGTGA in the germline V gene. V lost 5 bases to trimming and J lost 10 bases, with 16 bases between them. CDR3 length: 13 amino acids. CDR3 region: CASSLSQGEAQYF. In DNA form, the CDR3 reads TGTGCCAGCAGCCTCTCCCAGGGAGAGGCGCAGTATTTT.

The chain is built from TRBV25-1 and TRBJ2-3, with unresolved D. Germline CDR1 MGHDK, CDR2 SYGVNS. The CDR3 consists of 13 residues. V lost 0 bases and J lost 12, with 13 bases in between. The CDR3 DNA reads TGTGCCAGCAGTGAATATGCAGCGCACCAACAGTATTTT. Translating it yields CASSEYAAHQQYF.

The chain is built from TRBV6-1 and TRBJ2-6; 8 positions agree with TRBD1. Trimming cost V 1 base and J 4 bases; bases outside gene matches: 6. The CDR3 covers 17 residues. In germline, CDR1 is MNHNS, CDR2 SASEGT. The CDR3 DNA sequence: TGTGCCAGCAGTGAAGGGACAGGGTTCTCCGGGGCCAACGTCCTGACTTTC. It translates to CASSEGTGFSGANVLTF.

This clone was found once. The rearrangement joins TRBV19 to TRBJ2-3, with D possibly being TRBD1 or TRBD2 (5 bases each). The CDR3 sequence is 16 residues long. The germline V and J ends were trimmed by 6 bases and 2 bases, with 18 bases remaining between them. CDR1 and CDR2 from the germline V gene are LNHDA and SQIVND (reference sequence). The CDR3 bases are TGTGCCAGTAGCCTCCCCGGGGCGGGCAACACAGATACGCAGTATTTT. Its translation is CASSLPGAGNTDTQYF.

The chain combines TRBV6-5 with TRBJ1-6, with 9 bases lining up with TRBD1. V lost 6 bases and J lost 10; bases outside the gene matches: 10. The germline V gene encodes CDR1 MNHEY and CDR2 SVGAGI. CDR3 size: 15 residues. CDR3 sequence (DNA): TGTGCCAGCAGCCACCTAACAGGGGGCGGATCACCCCTCCACTTT. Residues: CASSHLTGGGSPLHF.

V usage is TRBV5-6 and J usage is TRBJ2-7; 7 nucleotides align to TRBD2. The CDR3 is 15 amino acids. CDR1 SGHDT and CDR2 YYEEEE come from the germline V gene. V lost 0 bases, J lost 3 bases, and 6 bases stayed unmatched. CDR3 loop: CASSLEAGLNYEQYF. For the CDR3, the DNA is TGTGCCAGCAGCTTGGAAGCGGGGCTTAACTACGAGCAGTACTTC.

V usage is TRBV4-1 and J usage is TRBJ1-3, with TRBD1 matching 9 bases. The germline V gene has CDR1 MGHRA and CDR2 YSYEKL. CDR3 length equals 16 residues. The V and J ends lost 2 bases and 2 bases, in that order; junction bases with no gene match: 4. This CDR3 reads CASSQTGQGTGNTIYF. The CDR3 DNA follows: TGCGCCAGCAGCCAAACAGGACAGGGGACTGGAAACACCATATATTTT.

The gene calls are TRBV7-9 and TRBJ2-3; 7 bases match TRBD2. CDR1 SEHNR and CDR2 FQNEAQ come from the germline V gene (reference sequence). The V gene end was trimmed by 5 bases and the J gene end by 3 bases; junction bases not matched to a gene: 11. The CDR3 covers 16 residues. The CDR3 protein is CASSKNRGVMTDTQYF. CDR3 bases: TGTGCCAGCAGCAAAAATCGGGGGGTGATGACAGATACGCAGTATTTT.

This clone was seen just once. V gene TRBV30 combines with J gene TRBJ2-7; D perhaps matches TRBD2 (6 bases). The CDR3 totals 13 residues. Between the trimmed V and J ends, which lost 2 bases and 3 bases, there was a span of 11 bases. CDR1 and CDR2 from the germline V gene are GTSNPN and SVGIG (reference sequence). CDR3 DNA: TGTGCCTGGAGTCCCGGGGGAAGCTACGAGCAGTACTTC. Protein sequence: CAWSPGGSYEQYF.

The CDR3 here is CASSLAGSGETQYF. The CDR3 DNA is TGCGCCAGCAGCTTGGCAGGGTCCGGAGAGACCCAGTACTTC. The rearrangement uses TRBV5-1 and TRBJ2-5; weak D call: TRBD1 (5 bases). Germline V CDR1 and CDR2: SGHRS, YFSETQ. Trimming removed 0 bases from V and 4 bases from J, with 10 bases in between. CDR3 length: 14 amino acids.

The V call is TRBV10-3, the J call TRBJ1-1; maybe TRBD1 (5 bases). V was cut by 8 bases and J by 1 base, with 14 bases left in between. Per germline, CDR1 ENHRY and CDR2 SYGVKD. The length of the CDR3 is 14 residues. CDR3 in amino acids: CAIQAGQSNTEAFF. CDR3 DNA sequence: TGTGCCATCCAGGCAGGGCAGTCGAACACTGAAGCTTTCTTT.

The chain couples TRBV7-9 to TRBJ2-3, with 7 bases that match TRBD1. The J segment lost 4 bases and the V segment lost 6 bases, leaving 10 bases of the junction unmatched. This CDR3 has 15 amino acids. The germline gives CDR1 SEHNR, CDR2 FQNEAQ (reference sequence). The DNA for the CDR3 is TGTGCCAGCAGAACACCGAGGGGACAGTCAGATACGCAGTATTTT. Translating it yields CASRTPRGQSDTQYF.

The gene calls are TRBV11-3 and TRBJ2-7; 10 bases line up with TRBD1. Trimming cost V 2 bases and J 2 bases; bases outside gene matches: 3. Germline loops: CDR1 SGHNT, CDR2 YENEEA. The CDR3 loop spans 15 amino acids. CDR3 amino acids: CASSLRTGGPYEQYF. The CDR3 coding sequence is TGTGCCAGCAGCTTAAGGACAGGGGGTCCCTACGAGCAGTACTTC.

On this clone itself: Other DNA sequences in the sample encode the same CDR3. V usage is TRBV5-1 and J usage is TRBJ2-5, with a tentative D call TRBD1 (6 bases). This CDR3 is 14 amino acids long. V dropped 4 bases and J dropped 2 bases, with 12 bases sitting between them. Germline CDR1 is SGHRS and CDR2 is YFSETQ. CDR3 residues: CASSLGQIQETQYF. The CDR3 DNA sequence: TGCGCCAGCAGCCTAGGACAGATTCAAGAGACCCAGTACTTC.

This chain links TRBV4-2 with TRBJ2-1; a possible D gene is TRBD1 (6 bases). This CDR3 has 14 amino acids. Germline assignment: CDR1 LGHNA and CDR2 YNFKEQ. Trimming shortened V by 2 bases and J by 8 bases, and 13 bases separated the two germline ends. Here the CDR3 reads CASSQLWTVYEQFF. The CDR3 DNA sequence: TGTGCCAGCAGCCAATTGTGGACAGTGTATGAGCAGTTCTTC.

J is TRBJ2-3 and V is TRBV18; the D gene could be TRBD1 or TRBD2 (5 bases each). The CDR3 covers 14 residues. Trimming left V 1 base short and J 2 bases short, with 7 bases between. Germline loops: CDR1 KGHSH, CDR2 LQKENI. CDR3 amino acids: CASSPQGTTDTQYF. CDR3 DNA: TGTGCCAGCTCACCACAGGGGACCACAGATACGCAGTATTTT. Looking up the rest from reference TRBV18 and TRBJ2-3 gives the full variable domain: NAGVMQNPRHLVRRRGQEARLRCSPMKGHSHVYWYRQLPEEGLKFMVYLQKENIIDESGMPKERFSAEFPKEGPSILRIQQVVRGDSAAYFCASSPQGTTDTQYFGPGTRLTVL.

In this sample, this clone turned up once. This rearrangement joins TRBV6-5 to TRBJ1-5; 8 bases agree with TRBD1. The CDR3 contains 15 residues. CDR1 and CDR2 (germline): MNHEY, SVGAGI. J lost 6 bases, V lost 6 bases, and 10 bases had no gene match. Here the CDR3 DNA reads TGTGCCAGCAGGGACCGCGGACAGGGTCCTCAGCCCCAGCATTTT. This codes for CASRDRGQGPQPQHF.